This T cell receptor beta chain was documented in a study of CD8 T cells in ankylosing spondylitis. Study-wide results and limits: Before this, some motif variants had been reported in reactive arthritis synovial fluid and blood. One TCR beta motif, made up of 7 or 8 highly homologous variants, appeared characteristic of ankylosing spondylitis blood. CD8+ cells made up the disease-linked clones, which were relatively rare in peripheral blood. The study looked at matched synovial fluid samples from ankylosing spondylitis patients. Disease-linked clones were reported to be significantly enriched there.

Comments on this clonotype: Its cognate antigen is unknown.

5'-RACE, quantitative and with molecular barcodes, yielded the TCR beta libraries. Each CDR3 protein gets one entry after TCRdb re-called the 5' RACE reads with MiXCR. This table holds about 540,000 distinct CDR3 sequences, approximately 12% found once. This CDR3 is 15 amino acids long. Trimming removed 0 bases at V and 1 base at J, with 9 bases between. Germline CDR1 reads PRHDT; CDR2 reads FYEKMQ (reference sequence). The chain couples TRBV13 to TRBJ1-1; no firm D call. The sequencing sample was made of blood, either unsorted or a sorted T cell fraction (not recorded which). This receptor was obtained from a male donor with ankylosing spondylitis. CDR3 DNA sequence: TGTGCCAGCAGCTTAGGGGGCAGGCAGAACACTGAAGCTTTCTTT. This encodes CASSLGGRQNTEAFF.